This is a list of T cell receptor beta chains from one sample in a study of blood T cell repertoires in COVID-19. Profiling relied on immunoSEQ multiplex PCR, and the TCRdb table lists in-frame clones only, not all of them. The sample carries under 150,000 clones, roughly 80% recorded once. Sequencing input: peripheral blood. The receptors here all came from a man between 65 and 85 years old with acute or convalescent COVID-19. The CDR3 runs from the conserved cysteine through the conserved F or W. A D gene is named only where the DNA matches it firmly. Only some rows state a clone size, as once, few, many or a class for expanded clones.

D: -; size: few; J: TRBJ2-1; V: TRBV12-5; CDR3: CASGVSNEQFF; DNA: TGTGCTAGTGGTGTCTCGAATGAGCAGTTCTTC
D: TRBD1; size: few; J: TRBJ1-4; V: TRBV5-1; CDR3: CASSPDRGFGEKLFF; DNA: TGCGCCAGCAGCCCCGACAGGGGATTTGGTGAAAAACTGTTTTTT
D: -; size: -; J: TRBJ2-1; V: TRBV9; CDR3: CASSVVGESYNEQFF; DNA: TGTGCCAGCAGCGTAGTTGGGGAGTCCTACAATGAGCAGTTCTTC
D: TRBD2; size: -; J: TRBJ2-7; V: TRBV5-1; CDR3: CASSPGLAGSSYEQYF; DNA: TGCGCCAGCAGCCCGGGACTAGCGGGGTCATCCTACGAGCAGTACTTC
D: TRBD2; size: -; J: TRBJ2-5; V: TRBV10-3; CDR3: CAISGISRGGPQYF; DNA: TGTGCCATCAGTGGGATTAGTCGGGGGGGGCCCCAGTACTTC
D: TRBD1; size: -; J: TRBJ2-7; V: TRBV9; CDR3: CASSVGTGLYEQYF; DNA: TGTGCCAGCAGCGTAGGGACAGGGCTCTACGAGCAGTACTTC
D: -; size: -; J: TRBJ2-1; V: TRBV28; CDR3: CASSLWGQGGDNEQFF; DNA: TGTGCCAGCAGTTTATGGGGTCAGGGCGGAGACAATGAGCAGTTCTTC
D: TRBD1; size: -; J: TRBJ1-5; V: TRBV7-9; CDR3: CASSLGTGGNQPQHF; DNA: TGTGCCAGCAGCTTGGGGACAGGGGGCAATCAGCCCCAGCATTTT
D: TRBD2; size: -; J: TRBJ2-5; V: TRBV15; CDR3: CATSLRGGLETQYF; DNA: TGTGCCACCAGCCTCCGGGGGGGCCTTGAGACCCAGTACTTC
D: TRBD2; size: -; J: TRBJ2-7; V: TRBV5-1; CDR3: CASSLGPSGGEQYF; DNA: TGCGCCAGCAGCTTGGGTCCCTCGGGGGGCGAGCAGTACTTC
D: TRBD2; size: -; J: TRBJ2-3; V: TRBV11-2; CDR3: CASSTGLAGGRDTQYF; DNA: TGTGCCAGCAGCACGGGACTAGCGGGGGGGCGAGATACGCAGTATTTT
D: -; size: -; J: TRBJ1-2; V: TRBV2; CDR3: CASSGGQYGYTF; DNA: TGTGCCAGCAGTGGGGGACAATATGGCTACACCTTC
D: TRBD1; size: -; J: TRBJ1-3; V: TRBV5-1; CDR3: CASSAGQLDGNTIYF; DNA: TGCGCCAGCAGCGCGGGACAGCTAGATGGAAACACCATATATTTT
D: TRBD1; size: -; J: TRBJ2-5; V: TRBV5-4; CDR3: CASSPRGTAETQYF; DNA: TGTGCCAGCAGCCCGCGAGGGACAGCAGAGACCCAGTACTTC
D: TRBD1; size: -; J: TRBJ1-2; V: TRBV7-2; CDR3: CASSKLDRVTWGYTF; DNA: TGTGCCAGCAGCAAGTTGGACAGGGTGACTTGGGGCTACACCTTC
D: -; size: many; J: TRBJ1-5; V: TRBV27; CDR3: CASSPNTGSNKGKPQHF; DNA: TGTGCCAGCAGTCCAAACACAGGGTCGAACAAAGGCAAGCCCCAGCATTTT
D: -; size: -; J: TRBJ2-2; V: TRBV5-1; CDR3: CASSLGRVTAGELFF; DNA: TGCGCCAGCAGCTTGGGCAGGGTCACGGCCGGGGAGCTGTTTTTT
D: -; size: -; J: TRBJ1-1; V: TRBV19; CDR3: CASSIPGSITEAFF; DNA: TGTGCCAGTAGTATCCCAGGGTCGATCACTGAAGCTTTCTTT
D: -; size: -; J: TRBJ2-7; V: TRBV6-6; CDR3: CASSQGPGFRYEQYF; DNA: TGTGCCAGCAGTCAAGGCCCCGGCTTCAGGTACGAGCAGTACTTC
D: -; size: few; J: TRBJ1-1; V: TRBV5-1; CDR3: CASSLDRSENTEAFF; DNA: TGCGCCAGCAGCTTGGACCGGAGCGAGAACACTGAAGCTTTCTTT
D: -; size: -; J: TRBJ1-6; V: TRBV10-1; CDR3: CASSEQGNSPLHF; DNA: TGCGCCAGCAGTGAGCAGGGTAATTCACCCCTCCACTTT
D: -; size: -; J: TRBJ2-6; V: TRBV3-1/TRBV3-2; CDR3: CASSLGPPGANVLTF; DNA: TGTGCCAGCAGCCTGGGCCCTCCTGGGGCCAACGTCCTGACTTTC
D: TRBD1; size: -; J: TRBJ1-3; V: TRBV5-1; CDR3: CASSPGTVFSSGNTIYF; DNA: TGCGCCAGCAGCCCCGGGACAGTTTTTTCCTCTGGAAACACCATATATTTT